This T cell receptor (beta chain) is drawn from a study of cytomegalovirus exposure and HLA in healthy donors. Study-wide findings and caveats: The investigators catalogued 150 to 200 TCR beta chains as cytomegalovirus-associated. There were several of the most significant clusters that appeared linked to common viral pathogens in a later analysis. An analysis that came later showed most CMV-associated TCR beta chains appearing HLA-restricted. Certain sequence variants were highly shared and formed a cluster, and this cluster was likely a sequencing artifact.

The primer mix had 60 Vbeta and 13 Jbeta primers. Generated by immunoSEQ multiplex PCR, the TCRdb table keeps only in-frame clones and is missing some. The sample contains roughly 65,000 clones, 60% to 80% of which appear only once. With respect to this clone: The antigen is unknown.

Germline CDR1 is SNHLY and CDR2 is FYNNEI. This CDR3 contains 14 residues. Unmatched junction bases numbered 12, after V lost 6 bases and J lost 8 bases. Sequencing was carried out using PBMCs. The genes are TRBV2 and TRBJ1-2; 7 nucleotides line up with TRBD1. This clonotype originated in a man aged 35 to 55 in good health and CMV-seropositive. The CDR3 sequence is CASSYDRVGGGYTF. CDR3 bases: TGTGCCAGCAGCTACGACAGGGTTGGAGGCGGCTACACCTTC.